This T cell receptor beta chain was obtained from a study of blood T cell repertoires in COVID-19. There are 13 residues in the CDR3. Germline V lookup: CDR1 MNHEY, CDR2 SMNVEV (reference sequence). Points on this clone: The junction departs from the called germline gene at one end, perhaps through a read error. The same CDR3 can be traced to other DNA sequences in this sample.

Here immunoSEQ multiplex PCR was the method, and the copy in TCRdb shows in-frame clones only, minus some. Among 100,000 to 150,000 clones, about 80% were seen once, and the ten largest hold about 39%. Specimen: peripheral blood. The clonotype comes from a middle-aged man with active or convalescent COVID-19. This rearrangement joins TRBV27 to TRBJ1-2, with 8 bases matching TRBD1. The CDR3 DNA follows: TGTGCCAGCAGTTTACAGGGGGCGCGGGGCTACACCTTT. Encoded protein: CASSLQGARGYTF.